The present entry profiles one TCR beta chain with its context. The sample originates from a study of T cells in tumors after PD-1 blockade. This CDR3 has 13 residues. V was cut by 6 bases and J by 0 bases, with 8 bases left in between. Germline V lookup: CDR1 WNHNN, CDR2 SYGVQD (reference sequence). The protocol was immunoSEQ multiplex PCR, while the TCRdb copy is restricted to in-frame clones and leaves out a portion. The sample has 13,000 to 15,000 clones; roughly 80% are singletons. The chain employs TRBV10-1 and TRBJ1-1; no clear D. The origin of this receptor is a human donor with basal cell carcinoma. The source material was PBMCs, sampled after anti-PD-1 treatment. This CDR3 is CASRVSMNTEAFF. CDR3 nucleotides: TGCGCCAGCAGGGTATCCATGAACACTGAAGCTTTCTTT.